This TCR beta chain originates from a study of blood T cell repertoires in COVID-19. Comment on this clone: The identical CDR3 is also encoded by other nucleotide sequences in the sample.

Some clones are missing from TCRdb's copy, which holds only in-frame ones; the method was immunoSEQ multiplex PCR. Here the sample spans 300,000 to 400,000 clones, about nine tenths being singletons. Germline lookup yields CDR1 MNHEY and CDR2 SVGAGI. Unmatched junction bases numbered 3, after V lost 4 bases and J lost 9 bases. The CDR3 is 14 residues long. The receptor's source is a woman aged 45-65 years with COVID-19, enrolled during active disease. Sequencing input: peripheral blood. The chain joins TRBV6-5 to TRBJ1-6; the match to TRBD1 covers 10 bases. The CDR3 DNA is TGTGCCAGCAGTTTAGGGACAGGGGTTTCACCCCTCCACTTT. Its translation: CASSLGTGVSPLHF.